This T cell receptor beta chain was documented in a study of blood T cells in healthy people across ages. Study-wide findings and caveats: In older individuals, TCR beta diversity per million T cells was lower, falling roughly linearly with age. Considered underestimates were the diversity estimates obtained from one million T cells.

Combining a sample-barcoded 5' primer with a J-beta primer mix, a second PCR ran for 7 to 11 cycles. TCRdb itself ran the 5' RACE reads through MiXCR, one entry per CDR3 protein. In the table there are almost 550,000 distinct CDR3 sequences, more than 20% of which are singletons. Concerning this clonotype: Its specificity is unknown.

These data also formed part of another study, on T cells of mothers and their children. Per that paper: Input to cDNA synthesis comprised all extracted RNA, at a ratio of around 1.4 ug per 15 ul. Amplification in the second PCR used the M1S primer, which added sample barcodes and 2-4 random nucleotides.

Material: blood. This sequence was found in a boy between 10 and 17 years old in good health.

CDR3 DNA sequence: TGTGCCGCACGCCGGGACAGGGGCCACGAGCAGTACTTC. It encodes CAARRDRGHEQYF. The V call is TRBV27, the J call TRBJ2-7, with 10 nucleotides matching TRBD1. This CDR3 has 13 residues. Unmatched junction bases numbered 9, after V lost 11 bases and J lost 5 bases. Per germline, CDR1 MNHEY and CDR2 SMNVEV (reference sequence).